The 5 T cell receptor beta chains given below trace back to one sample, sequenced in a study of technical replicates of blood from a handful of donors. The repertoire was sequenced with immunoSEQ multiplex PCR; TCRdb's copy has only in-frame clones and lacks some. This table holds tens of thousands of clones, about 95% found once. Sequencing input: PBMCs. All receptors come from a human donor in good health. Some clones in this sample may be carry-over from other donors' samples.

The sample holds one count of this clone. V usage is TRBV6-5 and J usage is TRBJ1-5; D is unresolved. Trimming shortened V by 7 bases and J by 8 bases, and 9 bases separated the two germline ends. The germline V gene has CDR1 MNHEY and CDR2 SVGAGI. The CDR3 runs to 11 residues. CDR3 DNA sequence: TGTGCCAGCATCCACCCGGAGCCCCAGCATTTT. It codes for CASIHPEPQHF.

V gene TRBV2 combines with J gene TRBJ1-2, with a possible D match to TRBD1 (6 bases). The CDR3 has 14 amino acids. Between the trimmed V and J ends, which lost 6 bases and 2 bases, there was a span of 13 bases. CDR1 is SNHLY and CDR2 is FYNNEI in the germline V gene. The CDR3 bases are TGTGCCAGCAGAGACCCGGACAGAAACTATGGCTACACCTTC. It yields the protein CASRDPDRNYGYTF.

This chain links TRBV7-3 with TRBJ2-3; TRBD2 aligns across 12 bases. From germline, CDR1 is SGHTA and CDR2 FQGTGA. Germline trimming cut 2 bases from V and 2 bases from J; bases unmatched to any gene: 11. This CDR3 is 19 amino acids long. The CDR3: CASSLYASSGGANTDTQYF. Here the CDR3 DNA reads TGTGCCAGCAGCTTATACGCGTCTAGCGGGGGGGCCAACACAGATACGCAGTATTTT.

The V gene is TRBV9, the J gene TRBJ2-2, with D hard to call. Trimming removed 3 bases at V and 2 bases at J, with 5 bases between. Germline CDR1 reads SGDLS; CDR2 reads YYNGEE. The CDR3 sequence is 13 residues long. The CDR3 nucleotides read TGTGCCAGCAGCGCATCCAACACCGGGGAGCTGTTTTTT. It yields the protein CASSASNTGELFF. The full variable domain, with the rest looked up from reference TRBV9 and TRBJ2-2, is DSGVTQTPKHLITATGQRVTLRCSPRSGDLSVYWYQQSLDQGLQFLIQYYNGEERAKGNILERFSAQQFPDLHSELNLSSLELGDSALYFCASSASNTGELFFGEGSRLTVL.

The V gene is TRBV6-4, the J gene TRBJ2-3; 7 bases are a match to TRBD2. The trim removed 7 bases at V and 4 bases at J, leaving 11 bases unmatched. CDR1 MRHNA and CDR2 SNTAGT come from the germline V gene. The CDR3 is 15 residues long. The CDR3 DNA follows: TGTGCCAGCAAAGCCACTAGCGATTTATCAGATACGCAGTATTTT. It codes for CASKATSDLSDTQYF.